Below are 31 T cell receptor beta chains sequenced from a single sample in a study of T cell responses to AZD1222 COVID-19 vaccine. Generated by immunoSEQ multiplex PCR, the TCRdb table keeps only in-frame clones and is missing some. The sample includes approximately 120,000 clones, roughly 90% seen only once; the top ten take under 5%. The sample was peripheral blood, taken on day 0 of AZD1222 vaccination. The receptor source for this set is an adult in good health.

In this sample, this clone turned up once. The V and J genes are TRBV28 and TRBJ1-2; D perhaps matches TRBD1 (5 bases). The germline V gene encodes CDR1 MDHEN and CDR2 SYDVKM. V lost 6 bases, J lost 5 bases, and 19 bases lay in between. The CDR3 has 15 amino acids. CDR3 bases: TGTGCCAGCAGCCCCCCCCGGGGACTAGAGTATGGCTACACCTTC. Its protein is CASSPPRGLEYGYTF.

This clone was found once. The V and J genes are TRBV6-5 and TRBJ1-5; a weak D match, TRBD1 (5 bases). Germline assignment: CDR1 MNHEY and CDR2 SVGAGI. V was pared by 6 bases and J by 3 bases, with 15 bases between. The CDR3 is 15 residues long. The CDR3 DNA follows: TGTGCCAGCAGGGCCTGGGGGGGATCCAATCAGCCCCAGCATTTT. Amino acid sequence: CASRAWGGSNQPQHF.

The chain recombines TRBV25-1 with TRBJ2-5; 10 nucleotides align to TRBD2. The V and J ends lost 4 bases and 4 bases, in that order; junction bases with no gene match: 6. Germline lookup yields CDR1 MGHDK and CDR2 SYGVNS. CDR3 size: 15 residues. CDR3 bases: TGTGCCAGCAGTGGGGGTTCTAGCGGGAGAGAGACCCAGTACTTC. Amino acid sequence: CASSGGSSGRETQYF.

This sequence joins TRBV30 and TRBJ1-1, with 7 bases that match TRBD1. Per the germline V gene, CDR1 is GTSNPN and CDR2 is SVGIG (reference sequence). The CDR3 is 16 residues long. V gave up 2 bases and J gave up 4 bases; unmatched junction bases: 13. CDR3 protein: CAWSQRLTGYGTEAFF. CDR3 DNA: TGTGCCTGGAGTCAGAGATTGACAGGGTACGGCACTGAAGCTTTCTTT.

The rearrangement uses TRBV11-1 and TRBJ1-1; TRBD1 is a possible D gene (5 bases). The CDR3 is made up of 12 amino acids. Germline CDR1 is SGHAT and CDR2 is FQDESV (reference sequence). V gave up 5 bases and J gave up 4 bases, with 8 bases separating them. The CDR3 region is CASSRRATEAFF. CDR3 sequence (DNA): TGTGCCAGCAGCCGCAGGGCCACTGAAGCTTTCTTT. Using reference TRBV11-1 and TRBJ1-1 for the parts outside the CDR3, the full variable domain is EAEVAQSPRYKITEKSQAVAFWCDPISGHATLYWYRQILGQGPELLVQFQDESVVDDSQLPKDRFSAERLKGVDSTLKIQPAELGDSAMYLCASSRRATEAFFGQGTRLTVV.

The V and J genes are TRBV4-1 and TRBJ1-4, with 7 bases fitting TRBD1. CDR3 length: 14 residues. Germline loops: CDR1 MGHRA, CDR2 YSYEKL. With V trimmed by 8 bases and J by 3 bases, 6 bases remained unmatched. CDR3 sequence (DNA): TGCGCCAGCGGGAGCAGGGGGGCTAATGAAAAACTGTTTTTT. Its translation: CASGSRGANEKLFF.

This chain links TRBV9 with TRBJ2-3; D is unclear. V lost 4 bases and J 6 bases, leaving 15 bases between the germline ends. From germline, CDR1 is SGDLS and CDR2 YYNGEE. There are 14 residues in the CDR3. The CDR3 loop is CASSILPLGDTQYF. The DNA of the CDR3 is TGTGCCAGCAGCATCCTCCCCCTCGGGGATACGCAGTATTTT.

Here the CDR3 DNA reads TGTGCCAGCTCACCCCGGGCGGGACGATGGTTCTTC. The encoded protein is CASSPRAGRWFF. V gene TRBV18 combines with J gene TRBJ2-1; D perhaps matches TRBD2 (6 bases). CDR1 KGHSH and CDR2 LQKENI come from the germline V gene. CDR3 length equals 12 residues. Trimming pared 3 bases from V and 15 bases from J, leaving 15 bases between.

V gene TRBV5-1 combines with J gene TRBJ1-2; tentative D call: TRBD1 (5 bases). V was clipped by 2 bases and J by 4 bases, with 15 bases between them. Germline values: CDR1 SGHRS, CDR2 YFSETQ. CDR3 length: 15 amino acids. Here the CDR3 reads CASSFTGRAGYGYTF. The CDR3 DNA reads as TGCGCCAGCAGCTTCACGGGCAGGGCCGGCTATGGCTACACCTTC.

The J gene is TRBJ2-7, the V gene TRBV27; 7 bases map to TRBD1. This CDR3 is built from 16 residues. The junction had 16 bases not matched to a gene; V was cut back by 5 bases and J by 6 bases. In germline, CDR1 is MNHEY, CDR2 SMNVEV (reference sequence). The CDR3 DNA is TGTGCCAGCAGTCCAAGAAACACAGGGGCTCCGGGCGAGCAGTACTTC. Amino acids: CASSPRNTGAPGEQYF.

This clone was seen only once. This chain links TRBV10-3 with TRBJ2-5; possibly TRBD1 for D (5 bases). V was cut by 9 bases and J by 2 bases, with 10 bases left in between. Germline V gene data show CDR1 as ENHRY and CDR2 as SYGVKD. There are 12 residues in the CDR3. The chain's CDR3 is CAIGQGQETQYF. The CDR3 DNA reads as TGTGCCATAGGGCAGGGACAAGAGACCCAGTACTTC.

CDR3 in DNA: TGTGCCAGCAGCCGAAGCTCTGGAAACACCATATATTTT. Translation: CASSRSSGNTIYF. The gene calls are TRBV4-2 and TRBJ1-3; D ambiguous. V dropped 4 bases and J dropped 0 bases, with 4 bases sitting between them. Germline V gene lookup returns CDR1 LGHNA and CDR2 YNFKEQ. This CDR3 region has 13 residues.

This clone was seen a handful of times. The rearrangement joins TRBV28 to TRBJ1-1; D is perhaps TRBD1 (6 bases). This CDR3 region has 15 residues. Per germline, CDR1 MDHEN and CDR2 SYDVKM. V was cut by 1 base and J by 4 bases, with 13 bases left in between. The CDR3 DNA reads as TGTGCCAGCAGTTTATTCACAGGGCCTTTCACTGAAGCTTTCTTT. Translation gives CASSLFTGPFTEAFF.

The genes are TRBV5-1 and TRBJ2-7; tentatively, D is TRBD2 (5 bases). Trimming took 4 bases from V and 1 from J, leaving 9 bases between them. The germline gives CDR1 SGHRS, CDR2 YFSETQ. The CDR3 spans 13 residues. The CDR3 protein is CASSRGESYEQYF. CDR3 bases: TGCGCCAGCAGCCGTGGGGAGTCCTACGAGCAGTACTTC. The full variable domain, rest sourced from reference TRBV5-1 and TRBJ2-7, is KAGVTQTPRYLIKTRGQQVTLSCSPISGHRSVSWYQQTPGQGLQFLFEYFSETQRNKGNFPGRFSGRQFSNSRSEMNVSTLELGDSALYLCASSRGESYEQYFGPGTRLTVT.

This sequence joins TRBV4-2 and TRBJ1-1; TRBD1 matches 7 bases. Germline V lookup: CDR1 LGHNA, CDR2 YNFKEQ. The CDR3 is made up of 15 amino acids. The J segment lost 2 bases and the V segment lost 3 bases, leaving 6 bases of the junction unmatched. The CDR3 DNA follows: TGTGCCAGCAGCCACAGGGACAGAGAAAACACTGAAGCTTTCTTT. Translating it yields CASSHRDRENTEAFF.

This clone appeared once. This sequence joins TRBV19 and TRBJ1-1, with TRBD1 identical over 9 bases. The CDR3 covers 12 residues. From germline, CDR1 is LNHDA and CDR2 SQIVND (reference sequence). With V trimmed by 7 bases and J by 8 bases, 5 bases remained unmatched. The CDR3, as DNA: TGTGCCAGTAAGGGACAGGGTTTAGAAGCTTTCTTT. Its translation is CASKGQGLEAFF.

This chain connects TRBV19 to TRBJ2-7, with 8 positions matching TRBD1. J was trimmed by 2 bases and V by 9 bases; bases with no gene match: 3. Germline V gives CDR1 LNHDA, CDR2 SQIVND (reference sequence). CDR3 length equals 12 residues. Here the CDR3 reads CASQGQAYEQYF. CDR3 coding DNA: TGTGCCAGCCAGGGACAGGCCTACGAGCAGTACTTC.

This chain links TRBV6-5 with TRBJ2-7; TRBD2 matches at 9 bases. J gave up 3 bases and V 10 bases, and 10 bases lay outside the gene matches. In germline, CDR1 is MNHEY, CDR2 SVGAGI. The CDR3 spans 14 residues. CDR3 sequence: CATPAGGLSYEQYF. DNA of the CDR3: TGTGCCACCCCAGCGGGGGGACTTAGCTACGAGCAGTACTTC.

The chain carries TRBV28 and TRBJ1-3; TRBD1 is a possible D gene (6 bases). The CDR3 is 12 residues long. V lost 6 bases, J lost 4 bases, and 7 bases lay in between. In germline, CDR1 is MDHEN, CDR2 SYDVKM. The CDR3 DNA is TGTGCCAGCAGAGGACAGGGAAACACCATATATTTT. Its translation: CASRGQGNTIYF.

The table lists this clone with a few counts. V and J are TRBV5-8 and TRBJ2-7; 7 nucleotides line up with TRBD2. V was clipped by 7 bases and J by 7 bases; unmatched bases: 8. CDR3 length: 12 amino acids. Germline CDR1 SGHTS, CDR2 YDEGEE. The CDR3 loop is CASLRLAGEQYF. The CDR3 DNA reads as TGTGCCAGCTTAAGACTAGCTGGTGAGCAGTACTTC.

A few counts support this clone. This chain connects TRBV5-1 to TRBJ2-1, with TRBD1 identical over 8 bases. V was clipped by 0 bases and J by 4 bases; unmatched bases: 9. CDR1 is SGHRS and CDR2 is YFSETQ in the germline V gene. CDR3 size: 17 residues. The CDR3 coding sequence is TGCGCCAGCAGCTTGGGTCTAACGACAGGGGTTTACAATGAGCAGTTCTTC. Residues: CASSLGLTTGVYNEQFF.

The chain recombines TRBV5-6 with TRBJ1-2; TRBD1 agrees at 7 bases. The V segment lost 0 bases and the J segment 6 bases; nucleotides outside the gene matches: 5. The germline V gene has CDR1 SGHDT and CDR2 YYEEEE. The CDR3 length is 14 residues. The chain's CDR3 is CASSLDFRGNGYTF. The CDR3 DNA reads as TGTGCCAGCAGCTTGGATTTCAGGGGGAATGGCTACACCTTC.

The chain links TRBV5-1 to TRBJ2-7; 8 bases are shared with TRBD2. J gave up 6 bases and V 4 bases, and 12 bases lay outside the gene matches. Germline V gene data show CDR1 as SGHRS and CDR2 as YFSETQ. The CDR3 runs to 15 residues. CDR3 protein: CASSITSGKGSEQYF. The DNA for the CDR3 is TGCGCCAGCAGCATAACTAGCGGCAAGGGGTCCGAGCAGTACTTC.

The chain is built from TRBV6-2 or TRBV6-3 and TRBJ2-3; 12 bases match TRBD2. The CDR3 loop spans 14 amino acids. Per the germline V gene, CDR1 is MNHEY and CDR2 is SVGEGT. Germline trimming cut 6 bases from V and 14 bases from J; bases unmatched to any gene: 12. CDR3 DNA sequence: TGTGCCAGCAGCGATACGACCCCTAGCGGGGGGGTGTATTTT. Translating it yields CASSDTTPSGGVYF.

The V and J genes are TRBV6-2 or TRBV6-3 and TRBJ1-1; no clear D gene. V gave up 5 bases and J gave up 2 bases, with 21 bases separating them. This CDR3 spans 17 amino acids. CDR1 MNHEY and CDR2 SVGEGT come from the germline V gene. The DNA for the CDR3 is TGTGCCAGCAGTGCCACGGTGAAAATATCAAGAAACACTGAAGCTTTCTTT. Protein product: CASSATVKISRNTEAFF.

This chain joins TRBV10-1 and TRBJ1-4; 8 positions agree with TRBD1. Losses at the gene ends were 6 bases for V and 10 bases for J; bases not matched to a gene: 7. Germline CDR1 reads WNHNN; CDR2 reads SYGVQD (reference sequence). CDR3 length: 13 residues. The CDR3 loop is CASRQGQGGKLFF. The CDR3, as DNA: TGCGCCAGCAGACAAGGACAGGGTGGAAAACTGTTTTTT.

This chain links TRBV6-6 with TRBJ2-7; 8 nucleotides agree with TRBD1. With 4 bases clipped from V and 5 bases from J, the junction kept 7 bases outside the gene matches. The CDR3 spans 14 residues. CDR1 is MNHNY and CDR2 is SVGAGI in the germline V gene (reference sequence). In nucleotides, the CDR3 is TGTGCCAGCAGTTGGACAGGGTTGGGGAACGAGCAGTACTTC. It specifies CASSWTGLGNEQYF.

For the CDR3, the DNA is TGTGCCAGCAGCGAGGGAGGGGGCCTGGAAAAACTGTTTTTT. Its translation: CASSEGGGLEKLFF. This chain links TRBV28 with TRBJ1-4; 7 positions agree with TRBD1. The CDR3 consists of 14 residues. Germline V gene lookup returns CDR1 MDHEN and CDR2 SYDVKM. V shed 6 bases and J 8 bases; nucleotides not matched to a gene: 9. Full variable domain (outside the CDR3, taken from reference TRBV28 and TRBJ1-4): DVKVTQSSRYLVKRTGEKVFLECVQDMDHENMFWYRQDPGLGLRLIYFSYDVKMKEKGDIPEGYSVSREKKERFSLILESASTNQTSMYLCASSEGGGLEKLFFGSGTQLSVL.

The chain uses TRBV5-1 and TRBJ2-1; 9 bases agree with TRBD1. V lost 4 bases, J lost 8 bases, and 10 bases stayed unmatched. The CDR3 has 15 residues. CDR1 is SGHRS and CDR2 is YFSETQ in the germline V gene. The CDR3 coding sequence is TGCGCCAGCAGCCGGGCCGGGACAGGGTATGATGAGCAGTTCTTC. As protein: CASSRAGTGYDEQFF.

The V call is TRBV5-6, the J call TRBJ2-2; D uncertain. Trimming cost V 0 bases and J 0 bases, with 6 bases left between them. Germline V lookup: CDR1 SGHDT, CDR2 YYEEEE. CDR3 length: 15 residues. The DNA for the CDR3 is TGTGCCAGCAGCTTGGGACCGGCGAACACCGGGGAGCTGTTTTTT. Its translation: CASSLGPANTGELFF.

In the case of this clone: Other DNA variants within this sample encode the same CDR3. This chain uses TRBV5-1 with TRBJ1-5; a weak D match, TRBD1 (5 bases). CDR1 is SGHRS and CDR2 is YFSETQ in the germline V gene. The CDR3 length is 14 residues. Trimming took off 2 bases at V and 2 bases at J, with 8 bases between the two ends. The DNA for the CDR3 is TGCGCCAGCAGCTTTGAAGGGGGCAATCAGCCCCAGCATTTT. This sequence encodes CASSFEGGNQPQHF.